This T cell receptor delta chain was identified in a study of gamma-delta T cells after stem cell transplantation. Worth noting for this clone: The same CDR3 is also encoded by other DNA sequences in this sample.

TCRdb reanalysed the RT-PCR reads via CATT. The data show around 13,000 delta-chain clones, roughly 34% seen once. The CDR3 covers 17 residues. Trimming left V 3 bases short and J 0 bases short, with 11 bases between. Germline CDR1 is GEAIGNYY and CDR2 is EKD. V and J are TRDV2 and TRDJ3; D gene uncertain. What was sequenced was gamma-delta T cells. This clonotype was obtained from a human donor. It is not recorded whose cells these are; they may come from a transplant donor. CDR3 nucleotides: TGTGCCTGTGACCGGAGTTGGCGCTCCTGGGACACCCGACAGATGTTTTTC. Its protein is CACDRSWRSWDTRQMFF.